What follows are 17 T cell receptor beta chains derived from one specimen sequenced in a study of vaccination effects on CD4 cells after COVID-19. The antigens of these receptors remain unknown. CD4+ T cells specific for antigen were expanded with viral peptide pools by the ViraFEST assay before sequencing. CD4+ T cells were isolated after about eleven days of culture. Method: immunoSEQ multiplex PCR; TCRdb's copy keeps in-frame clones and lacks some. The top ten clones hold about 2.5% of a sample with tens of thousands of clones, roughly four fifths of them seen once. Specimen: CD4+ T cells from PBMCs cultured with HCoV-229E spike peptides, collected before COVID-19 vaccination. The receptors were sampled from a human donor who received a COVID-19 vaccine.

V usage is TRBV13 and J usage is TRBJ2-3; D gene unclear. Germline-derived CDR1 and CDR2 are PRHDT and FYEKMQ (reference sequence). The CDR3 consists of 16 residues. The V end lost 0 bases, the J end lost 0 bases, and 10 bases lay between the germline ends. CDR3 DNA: TGTGCCAGCAGCTTAGGCAAAGTGGCAAGCACAGATACGCAGTATTTT. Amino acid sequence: CASSLGKVASTDTQYF. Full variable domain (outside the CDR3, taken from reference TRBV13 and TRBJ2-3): AAGVIQSPRHLIKEKRETATLKCYPIPRHDTVYWYQQGPGQDPQFLISFYEKMQSDKGSIPDRFSAQQFSDYHSELNMSSLELGDSALYFCASSLGKVASTDTQYFGPGTRLTVL.

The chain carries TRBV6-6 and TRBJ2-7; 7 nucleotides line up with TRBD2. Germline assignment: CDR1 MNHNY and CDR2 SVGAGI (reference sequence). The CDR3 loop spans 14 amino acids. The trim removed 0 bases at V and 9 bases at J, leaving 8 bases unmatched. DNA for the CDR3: TGTGCCAGCAGTTACTCTACAGCGGGGTCGGGGCAGTACGTC. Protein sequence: CASSYSTAGSGQYV.

DNA for the CDR3: TGTGCCAGCAGCCCCCAGATGGCTAGCAGCCTGAACGGGGAGCTGTTTTTT. Protein sequence: CASSPQMASSLNGELFF. The chain employs TRBV9 and TRBJ2-2, with D perhaps TRBD2 (5 bases). V was pared by 4 bases and J by 7 bases, with 23 bases between. The length of the CDR3 is 17 residues. From germline, CDR1 is SGDLS and CDR2 YYNGEE.

CDR3: CASQSPGGSKNIQYF. The CDR3 bases are TGTGCCAGCCAGAGTCCTGGGGGATCCAAAAACATTCAGTACTTC. This chain connects TRBV7-7 to TRBJ2-4; possibly TRBD1 or TRBD2 for D (5 bases each). This CDR3 spans 15 amino acids. The germline gives CDR1 SSHAT, CDR2 FNYEAQ (reference sequence). The germline V and J ends were trimmed by 8 bases and 2 bases, with 16 bases remaining between them.

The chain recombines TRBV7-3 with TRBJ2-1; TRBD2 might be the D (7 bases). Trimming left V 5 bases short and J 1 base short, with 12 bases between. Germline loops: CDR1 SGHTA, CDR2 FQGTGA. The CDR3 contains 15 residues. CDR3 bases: TGTGCCAGCAGCGCAAGCGGGACATCCTACAATGAGCAGTTCTTC. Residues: CASSASGTSYNEQFF.

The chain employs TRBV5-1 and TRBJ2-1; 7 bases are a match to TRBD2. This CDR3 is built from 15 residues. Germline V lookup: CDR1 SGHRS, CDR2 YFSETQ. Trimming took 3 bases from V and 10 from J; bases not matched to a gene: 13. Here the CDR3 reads CASSSSPTSSGEQFF. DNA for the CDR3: TGCGCCAGCAGCTCCTCGCCGACTAGCTCGGGGGAGCAGTTCTTC.

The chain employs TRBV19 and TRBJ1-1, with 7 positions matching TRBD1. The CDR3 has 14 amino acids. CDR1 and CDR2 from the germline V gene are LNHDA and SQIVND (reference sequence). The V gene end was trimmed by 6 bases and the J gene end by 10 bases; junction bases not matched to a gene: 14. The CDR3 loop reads CASSIEGVGGRAFF. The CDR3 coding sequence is TGTGCCAGTAGCATCGAAGGGGTAGGGGGCCGAGCTTTCTTT.

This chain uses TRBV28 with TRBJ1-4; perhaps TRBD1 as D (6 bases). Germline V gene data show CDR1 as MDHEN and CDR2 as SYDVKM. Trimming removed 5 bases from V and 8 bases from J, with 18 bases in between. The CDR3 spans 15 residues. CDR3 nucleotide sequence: TGTGCCAGCAGTAACTCCAGGGGTCCCGGGGAAAAACTGTTTTTT. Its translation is CASSNSRGPGEKLFF.

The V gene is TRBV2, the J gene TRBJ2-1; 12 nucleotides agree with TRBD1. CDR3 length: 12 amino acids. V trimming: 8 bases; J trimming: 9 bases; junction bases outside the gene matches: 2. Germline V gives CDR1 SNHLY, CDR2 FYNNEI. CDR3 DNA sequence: TGTGCCAGCGGGACAGGGGGCGGTGAGCAGTTCTTC. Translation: CASGTGGGEQFF.

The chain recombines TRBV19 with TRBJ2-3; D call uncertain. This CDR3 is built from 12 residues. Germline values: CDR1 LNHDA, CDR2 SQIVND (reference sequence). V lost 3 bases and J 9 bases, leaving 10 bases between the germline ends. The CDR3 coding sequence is TGTGCCAGTAGTATGACGGCGAACACGCAGTATTTT. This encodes CASSMTANTQYF.

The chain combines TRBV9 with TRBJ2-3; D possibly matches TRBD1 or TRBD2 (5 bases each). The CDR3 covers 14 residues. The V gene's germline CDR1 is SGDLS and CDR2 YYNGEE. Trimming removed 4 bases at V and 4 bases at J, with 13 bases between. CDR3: CASSRDHRADTQYF. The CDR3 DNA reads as TGTGCCAGCAGCCGGGACCATCGGGCAGATACGCAGTATTTT.

The CDR3 region has the DNA TGCGCCAGCAGCTTGGTGTCAGGCCACTCTGGAAACACCATATATTTT. Its translation: CASSLVSGHSGNTIYF. V usage is TRBV5-1 and J usage is TRBJ1-3; unclear D gene. Trimming pared 0 bases from V and 0 bases from J, leaving 10 bases between. Germline CDR1 and CDR2: SGHRS and YFSETQ. The CDR3 has 16 amino acids.

For the CDR3, the DNA is TGTGCCAGCTCACCACAGGTTAGCAATCAGCCCCAGCATTTT. Amino acid sequence: CASSPQVSNQPQHF. The gene calls are TRBV18 and TRBJ1-5; D gene uncertain. Trimming cost V 1 base and J 0 bases, with 4 bases left between them. Germline values: CDR1 KGHSH, CDR2 LQKENI. CDR3 size: 14 residues.

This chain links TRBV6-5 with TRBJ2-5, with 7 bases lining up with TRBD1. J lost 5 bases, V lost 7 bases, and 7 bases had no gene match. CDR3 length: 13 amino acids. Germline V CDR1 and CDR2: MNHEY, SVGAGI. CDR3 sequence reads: CASNRQGGETQYF. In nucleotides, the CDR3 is TGTGCCAGCAACCGACAGGGTGGGGAGACCCAGTACTTC.

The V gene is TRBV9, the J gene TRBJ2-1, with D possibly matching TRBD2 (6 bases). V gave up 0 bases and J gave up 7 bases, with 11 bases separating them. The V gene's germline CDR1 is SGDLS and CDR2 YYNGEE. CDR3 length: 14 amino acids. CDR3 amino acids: CASSVERGLNEQFF. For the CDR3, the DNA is TGTGCCAGCAGCGTAGAGAGGGGACTGAATGAGCAGTTCTTC.

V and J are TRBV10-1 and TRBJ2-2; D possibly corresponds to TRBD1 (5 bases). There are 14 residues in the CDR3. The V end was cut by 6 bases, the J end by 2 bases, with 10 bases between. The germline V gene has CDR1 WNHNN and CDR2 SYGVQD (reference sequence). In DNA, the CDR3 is TGCGCCAGCAGGAAGGGGCCTAACACCGGGGAGCTGTTTTTT. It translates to CASRKGPNTGELFF.

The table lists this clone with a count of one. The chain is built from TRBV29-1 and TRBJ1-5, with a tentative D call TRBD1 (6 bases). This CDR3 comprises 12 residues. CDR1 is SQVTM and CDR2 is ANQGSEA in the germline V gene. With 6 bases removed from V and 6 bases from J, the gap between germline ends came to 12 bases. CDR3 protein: CSVRGQGQPQHF. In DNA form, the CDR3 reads TGCAGCGTCCGGGGGCAAGGTCAGCCCCAGCATTTT.